These 30 T cell receptor beta chains share one sample of origin, sequenced in a study of blood T cell repertoires in COVID-19. TCRdb's copy holds only in-frame clones and misses some; the assay was immunoSEQ multiplex PCR. The sample shows 170,000 or so clones, approximately 87% of them seen only once. The sequencing input was peripheral blood. These receptors originate from a woman in her 70s with COVID-19, enrolled during active disease.

CDR3 nucleotide sequence: TGTGCCAGTAAGGACAGGGTTGGTTCACCCCTCCACTTT. Translated: CASKDRVGSPLHF. The chain has TRBV6-5 and TRBJ1-6; 8 nucleotides align to TRBD1. The CDR3 has 13 residues. CDR1 is MNHEY, CDR2 SVGAGI, per germline. V lost 9 bases, J lost 9 bases, and 7 bases stayed unmatched.

The chain has TRBV7-6 and TRBJ2-2, with TRBD1 matching over 10 bases. This CDR3 spans 15 amino acids. Looked up from germline, CDR1 is SGHVS and CDR2 is FNYEAQ. V dropped 5 bases and J dropped 6; count of bases not matched to a gene: 6. This CDR3 is CASSVGQGGSGELFF. In DNA form, the CDR3 reads TGTGCCAGCAGCGTTGGACAGGGGGGGTCCGGGGAGCTGTTTTTT.

The chain has TRBV4-1 and TRBJ1-1; D is uncertain. V lost 0 bases to trimming and J lost 2 bases, with 10 bases between them. CDR1 and CDR2 (germline): MGHRA, YSYEKL. This CDR3 region has 15 residues. The CDR3 sequence: CASSQDPGINTEAFF. The DNA of the CDR3 is TGCGCCAGCAGCCAAGATCCGGGAATCAACACTGAAGCTTTCTTT.

The chain has TRBV5-1 and TRBJ2-1; D is uncertain. The CDR3 covers 12 residues. In germline, CDR1 is SGHRS, CDR2 YFSETQ. V was shortened by 7 bases and J by 4 bases, with 9 bases between the two germline ends. CDR3 DNA: TGCGCCAGCGCGGTAGATTACAATGAGCAGTTCTTC. Protein product: CASAVDYNEQFF.

The chain employs TRBV7-8 and TRBJ2-1, with D unclear. Trimming took off 5 bases at V and 15 bases at J, with 17 bases between the two ends. Looked up from germline, CDR1 is SGHVS and CDR2 is FQNEAQ. The CDR3 loop spans 12 amino acids. The CDR3 is CASSRQVSIGFF. CDR3 DNA sequence: TGTGCCAGCAGCCGTCAGGTTTCGATAGGGTTCTTC.

This clone was seen just once. The CDR3 DNA follows: TGTGCCAGCAGTCTTCCGGGACTAGCGACCTACAATGAGCAGTTCTTC. This gives the protein CASSLPGLATYNEQFF. The gene calls are TRBV28 and TRBJ2-1, with 10 bases that match TRBD2. V dropped 5 bases and J dropped 2; count of bases not matched to a gene: 6. Germline CDR1 is MDHEN and CDR2 is SYDVKM. The CDR3 sequence is 16 residues long.

V is TRBV11-3 and J is TRBJ1-1, with unresolved D. Trimming pared 0 bases from V and 7 bases from J, leaving 3 bases between. Germline lookup yields CDR1 SGHNT and CDR2 YENEEA. This CDR3 is 11 amino acids long. In DNA form, the CDR3 reads TGTGCCAGCAGCTTAGACGGTGAAGCTTTCTTT. This translates into CASSLDGEAFF.

This clone was seen a single time. Sequence at one end of the junction differs from germline and may be a read error. V is TRBV27 and J is TRBJ2-7; D call uncertain. Per the germline V gene, CDR1 is MNHEY and CDR2 is SMNVEV (reference sequence). The CDR3 totals 12 residues. DNA for the CDR3: TGCCCTCGGCAGGCCCACGTGTGCGAGCAGTACTTC. It codes for CPRQAHVCEQYF.

This rearrangement joins TRBV6-5 to TRBJ2-7; D remains unclear. The V end lost 5 bases, the J end lost 0 bases, and 11 bases lay between the germline ends. Germline CDR1 is MNHEY and CDR2 is SVGAGI. The CDR3 is 14 amino acids. The CDR3 sequence is CASSSTRSSYEQYF. The CDR3 DNA reads as TGTGCCAGCAGTAGCACAAGGAGCTCCTACGAGCAGTACTTC.

This clone has just a few counts. As DNA, the CDR3 is TGTGCCAGCAGCTTGGGGGGGCTACTAGTTTCACTCGGGGAGCTGTTTTTT. Translated: CASSLGGLLVSLGELFF. The chain joins TRBV5-4 to TRBJ2-2; maybe TRBD1 (6 bases). Germline assignment: CDR1 SGHNT and CDR2 YYREEE (reference sequence). V lost 0 bases, J lost 7 bases, and 19 bases lay in between. This CDR3 is built from 17 residues.

The chain combines TRBV6-5 with TRBJ2-1, with D possibly being TRBD2 (6 bases). Germline assignment: CDR1 MNHEY and CDR2 SVGAGI. CDR3 length: 13 residues. V lost 8 bases and J lost 9, with 17 bases in between. The CDR3 protein is CASWASVDPEQFF. DNA for the CDR3: TGTGCCAGCTGGGCTAGCGTAGATCCTGAGCAGTTCTTC.

This chain uses TRBV10-3 with TRBJ2-7; TRBD1 matches at 7 bases. The V gene end was trimmed by 6 bases and the J gene end by 6 bases; junction bases not matched to a gene: 14. The CDR3 totals 15 residues. Germline CDR1 reads ENHRY; CDR2 reads SYGVKD. The CDR3 loop reads CAISLGDSRKSEQYF. In DNA, the CDR3 is TGTGCCATCAGCCTAGGGGACAGCCGTAAAAGCGAGCAGTACTTC.

The table lists this clone with a count of one. The chain employs TRBV11-2 and TRBJ1-1, with a weak D call TRBD1 (6 bases). With 1 base removed from V and 3 bases from J, the gap between germline ends came to 9 bases. CDR1 SGHAT and CDR2 FQNNGV come from the germline V gene. This CDR3 region has 14 residues. The DNA for the CDR3 is TGTGCCAGCAGCTTAGGACAGGCCTACACTGAAGCTTTCTTT. Encoded protein: CASSLGQAYTEAFF. The full variable domain, with the rest looked up from reference TRBV11-2 and TRBJ1-1, is EAGVAQSPRYKIIEKRQSVAFWCNPISGHATLYWYQQILGQGPKLLIQFQNNGVVDDSQLPKDRFSAERLKGVDSTLKIQPAKLEDSAVYLCASSLGQAYTEAFFGQGTRLTVV.

The chain joins TRBV5-1 to TRBJ2-7; the D gene is possibly TRBD2 (5 bases). In germline, CDR1 is SGHRS, CDR2 YFSETQ. The CDR3 spans 13 residues. The ends were cut back, 3 bases at V and 7 bases at J, with 14 bases in the middle. CDR3 amino acids: CASSSARGWEQYF. DNA of the CDR3: TGCGCCAGCAGCTCAGCCAGAGGGTGGGAGCAGTACTTC.

The chain uses TRBV7-2 and TRBJ1-1; 7 nucleotides match TRBD1. This CDR3 is 15 amino acids long. Germline V gives CDR1 SGHTA, CDR2 FQGNSA. The V and J ends lost 3 bases and 5 bases, in that order; junction bases with no gene match: 9. Here the CDR3 DNA reads TGTGCCAGCAGCTTGCATGGGAACAGGGGAACTGAAGCTTTCTTT. It is translated as CASSLHGNRGTEAFF.

CDR3 DNA sequence: TGTGCCACCTCGGGAAGCGGGAGTGTAGAGACCCAGTACTTC. Translating it yields CATSGSGSVETQYF. The chain has TRBV5-4 and TRBJ2-5, with 8 bases aligning to TRBD2. CDR1 SGHNT and CDR2 YYREEE come from the germline V gene (reference sequence). The CDR3 covers 14 residues. Trimming at V came to 9 bases and at J to 4 bases, leaving 11 bases not matched to a gene.

The genes are TRBV10-1 and TRBJ2-7; perhaps TRBD1 as D (6 bases). This CDR3 spans 13 amino acids. Germline CDR1 reads WNHNN; CDR2 reads SYGVQD (reference sequence). V lost 9 bases to trimming and J lost 3 bases, with 15 bases between them. The CDR3 region has the DNA TGCGCCAGAGACAGGTTTAAAGTCTACGAGCAGTACTTC. Its protein is CARDRFKVYEQYF.

The rearrangement uses TRBV7-2 and TRBJ1-1; perhaps TRBD1 as D (5 bases). V dropped 1 base and J dropped 0 bases, with 12 bases sitting between them. Germline CDR1 is SGHTA and CDR2 is FQGNSA. The CDR3 contains 16 residues. CDR3 sequence reads: CASSLDFSGMNTEAFF. The CDR3 bases are TGTGCCAGCAGCTTAGATTTTTCAGGGATGAACACTGAAGCTTTCTTT.

The rearrangement links TRBV4-3 to TRBJ2-5; D remains unclear. This CDR3 comprises 14 residues. Trimming took 0 bases from V and 7 from J, leaving 12 bases between them. The germline CDR1 and CDR2 sequences are LGHNA and YSLEER. Here the CDR3 reads CASSQDSGLGTQYF. The CDR3 DNA sequence: TGCGCCAGCAGCCAAGATTCGGGTCTCGGGACCCAGTACTTC.

The chain recombines TRBV30 with TRBJ1-5, with a weak D call TRBD1 (6 bases). V lost 0 bases and J lost 7, with 16 bases in between. Germline V gives CDR1 GTSNPN, CDR2 SVGIG (reference sequence). The CDR3 spans 15 residues. CDR3 sequence (DNA): TGTGCCTGGAGTGTAAAAGGGGGTAGGAGGCAGCCCCAGCATTTT. It codes for CAWSVKGGRRQPQHF.

The chain links TRBV28 to TRBJ2-3; possible D gene TRBD2, 6 bases. This CDR3 has 15 amino acids. Trimming removed 5 bases at V and 6 bases at J, with 18 bases between. The germline V gene encodes CDR1 MDHEN and CDR2 SYDVKM. The CDR3 bases are TGTGCCAGCAGTGTAGTTCAGGAGGGCCTGGATACGCAGTATTTT. Amino acid sequence: CASSVVQEGLDTQYF.

This sequence joins TRBV27 and TRBJ1-6; possibly TRBD1 for D (6 bases). V was pared by 3 bases and J by 7 bases, with 10 bases between. The germline V gene has CDR1 MNHEY and CDR2 SMNVEV (reference sequence). The CDR3 is 14 residues long. CDR3 DNA: TGTGCCAGCAGTTTTTGGGGGCAAAATTCACCCCTCCACTTT. Its protein product is CASSFWGQNSPLHF.

V and J are TRBV2 and TRBJ2-1; 8 nucleotides match TRBD1. Losses at the gene ends were 5 bases for V and 0 bases for J; bases not matched to a gene: 3. Germline-derived CDR1 and CDR2 are SNHLY and FYNNEI. The CDR3 is 15 amino acids. The chain's CDR3 is CASSPGQVSYNEQFF. The DNA for the CDR3 is TGTGCCAGCAGTCCGGGACAGGTCTCCTACAATGAGCAGTTCTTC.

This clone was detected only once. The V and J genes are TRBV4-2 and TRBJ1-3, with a weak D call TRBD1 (5 bases). The CDR3 runs to 16 residues. The V gene lost 0 bases and the J gene lost 1 base, with 10 bases spanning the gap. Per the germline V gene, CDR1 is LGHNA and CDR2 is YNFKEQ. The CDR3 loop is CASSQDAAGSGNTIYF. CDR3 DNA sequence: TGTGCCAGCAGCCAAGACGCGGCAGGGTCTGGAAACACCATATATTTT.

This clone has just a few counts. This chain links TRBV10-3 with TRBJ2-3; TRBD2 agrees at 13 bases. CDR1 is ENHRY, CDR2 SYGVKD, per germline. The V segment lost 1 base and the J segment 3 bases; nucleotides outside the gene matches: 19. The CDR3 totals 22 residues. The CDR3 sequence is CAISELKGLAGKAGLVTDTQYF. The CDR3 DNA follows: TGTGCCATCAGTGAGTTAAAGGGACTAGCGGGAAAGGCTGGCTTAGTTACAGATACGCAGTATTTT.

V and J are TRBV28 and TRBJ2-1; 14 positions match TRBD2. The CDR3 length is 18 residues. Trimming at V came to 5 bases and at J to 4 bases, leaving 10 bases not matched to a gene. Germline V gives CDR1 MDHEN, CDR2 SYDVKM. CDR3: CASSPPLGLAGGYNEQFF. The CDR3 region has the DNA TGTGCCAGCAGTCCGCCCCTCGGACTAGCGGGAGGTTACAATGAGCAGTTCTTC.

The V gene is TRBV7-2, the J gene TRBJ1-6, with TRBD1 as a possible D gene (6 bases). The germline V gene encodes CDR1 SGHTA and CDR2 FQGNSA. V was shortened by 3 bases and J by 10 bases, with 16 bases between the two germline ends. The CDR3 has 15 residues. Here the CDR3 reads CASSFNEGVGSPLHF. In DNA form, the CDR3 reads TGTGCCAGCAGCTTCAATGAGGGGGTAGGGTCACCCCTCCACTTT.

The chain joins TRBV6-5 to TRBJ2-3; D remains ambiguous. Germline loops: CDR1 MNHEY, CDR2 SVGAGI. V was cut by 1 base and J by 0 bases, with 8 bases left in between. The CDR3 extends over 15 amino acids. CDR3 sequence: CASSYLTPSTDTQYF. In DNA form, the CDR3 reads TGTGCCAGCAGTTACTTGACACCTAGCACAGATACGCAGTATTTT.

The chain links TRBV6-5 to TRBJ2-7, with a tentative D call TRBD2 (6 bases). The germline V and J ends were trimmed by 0 bases and 1 base, with 10 bases remaining between them. Germline CDR1 is MNHEY and CDR2 is SVGAGI. This CDR3 has 15 amino acids. CDR3 amino acids: CASSYSSGGSYEQYF. The CDR3 DNA is TGTGCCAGCAGTTACTCTAGCGGAGGGTCCTACGAGCAGTACTTC.

This clone was observed a single time. The V call is TRBV29-1, the J call TRBJ2-5; TRBD2 might be the D (6 bases). Per germline, CDR1 SQVTM and CDR2 ANQGSEA. Trimming cost V 7 bases and J 0 bases, with 12 bases left between them. The CDR3 length is 13 residues. In DNA, the CDR3 is TGCAGCGCCCGGTGGGGGGACCAAGAGACCCAGTACTTC. Protein: CSARWGDQETQYF.